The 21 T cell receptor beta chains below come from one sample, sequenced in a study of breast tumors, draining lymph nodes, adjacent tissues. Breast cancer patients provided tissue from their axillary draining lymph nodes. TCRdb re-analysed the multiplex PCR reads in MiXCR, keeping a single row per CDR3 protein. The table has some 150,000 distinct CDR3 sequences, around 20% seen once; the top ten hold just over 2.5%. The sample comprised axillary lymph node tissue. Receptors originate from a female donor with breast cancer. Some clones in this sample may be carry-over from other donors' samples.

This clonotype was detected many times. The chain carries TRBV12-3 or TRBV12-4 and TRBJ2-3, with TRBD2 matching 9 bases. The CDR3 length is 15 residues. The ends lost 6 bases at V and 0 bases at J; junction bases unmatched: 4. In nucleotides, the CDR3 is TGTGCCAGCAGAGCCGGGACTAGCAGCACAGATACGCAGTATTTT. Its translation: CASRAGTSSTDTQYF.

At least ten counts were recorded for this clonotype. CDR3 DNA: TGTGCCACCAGCAGCTCGGGGTGGGGAGAGACCCAGTACTTC. As protein: CATSSSGWGETQYF. V and J are TRBV15 and TRBJ2-5, with D maybe TRBD2 (5 bases). Germline lookup yields CDR1 LNHNV and CDR2 YYDKDF (reference sequence). The V gene lost 3 bases and the J gene lost 4 bases, with 12 bases spanning the gap. The CDR3 has 14 amino acids. The whole variable domain, remainder taken from reference TRBV15 and TRBJ2-5, is DAMVIQNPRYQVTQFGKPVTLSCSQTLNHNVMYWYQQKSSQAPKLLFHYYDKDFNNEADTPDNFQSRRPNTSFCFLDIRSPGLGDTAMYLCATSSSGWGETQYFGPGTRLLVL.

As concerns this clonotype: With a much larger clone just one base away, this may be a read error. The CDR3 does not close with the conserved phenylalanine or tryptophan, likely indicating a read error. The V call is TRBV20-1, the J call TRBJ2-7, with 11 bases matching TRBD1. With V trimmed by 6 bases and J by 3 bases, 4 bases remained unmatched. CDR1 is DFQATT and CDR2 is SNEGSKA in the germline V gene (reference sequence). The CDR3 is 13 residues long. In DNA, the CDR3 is TGCAGTGCCACCGGGACAGGGGGCTACGAGCAGTACTCC. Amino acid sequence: CSATGTGGYEQYS.

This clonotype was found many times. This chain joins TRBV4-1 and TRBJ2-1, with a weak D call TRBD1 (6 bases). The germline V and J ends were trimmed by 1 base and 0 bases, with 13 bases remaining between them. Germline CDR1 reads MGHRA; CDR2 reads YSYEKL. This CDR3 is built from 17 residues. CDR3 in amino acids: CASSQVRGSGSYNEQFF. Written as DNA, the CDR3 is TGCGCCAGCAGCCAAGTGAGGGGGTCGGGCTCCTACAATGAGCAGTTCTTC.

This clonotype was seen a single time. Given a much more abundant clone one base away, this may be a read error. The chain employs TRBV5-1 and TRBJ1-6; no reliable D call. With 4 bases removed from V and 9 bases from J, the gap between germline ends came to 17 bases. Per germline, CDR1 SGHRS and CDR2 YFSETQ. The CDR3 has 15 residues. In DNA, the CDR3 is TGCGCCAGCAGCCCGGATAGTATACTCGGTTCACCCCTCCACTTT. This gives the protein CASSPDSILGSPLHF.

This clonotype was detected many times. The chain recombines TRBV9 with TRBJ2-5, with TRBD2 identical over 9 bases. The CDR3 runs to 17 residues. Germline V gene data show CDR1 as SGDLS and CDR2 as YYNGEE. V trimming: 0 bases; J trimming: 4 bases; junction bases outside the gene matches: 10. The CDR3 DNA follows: TGTGCCAGCAGCGTAGGGGGTAGCGGGAGAAGGGGAGAGACCCAGTACTTC. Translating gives CASSVGGSGRRGETQYF.

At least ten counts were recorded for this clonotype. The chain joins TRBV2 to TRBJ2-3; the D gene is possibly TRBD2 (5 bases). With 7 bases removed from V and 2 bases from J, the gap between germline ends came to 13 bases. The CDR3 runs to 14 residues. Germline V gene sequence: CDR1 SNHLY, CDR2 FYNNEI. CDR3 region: CASTLTTSTDTQYF. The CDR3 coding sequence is TGTGCCAGCACCCTGACTACTTCCACAGATACGCAGTATTTT.

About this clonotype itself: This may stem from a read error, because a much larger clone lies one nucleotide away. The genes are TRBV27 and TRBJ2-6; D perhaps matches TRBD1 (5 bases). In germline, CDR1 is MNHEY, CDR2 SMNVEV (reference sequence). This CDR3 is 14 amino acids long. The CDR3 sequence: CATLVRSGANVLAF. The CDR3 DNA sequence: TGTGCCACCCTGGTGCGCTCTGGGGCCAACGTCCTGGCTTTC.

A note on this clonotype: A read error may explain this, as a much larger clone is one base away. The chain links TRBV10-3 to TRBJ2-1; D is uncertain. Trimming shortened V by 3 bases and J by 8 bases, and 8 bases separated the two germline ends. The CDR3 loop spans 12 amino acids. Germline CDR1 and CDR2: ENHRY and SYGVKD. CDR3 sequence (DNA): TGTGCCATCAGTGACGTCGACGATGAGCAGTTCTTC. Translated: CAISDVDDEQFF.

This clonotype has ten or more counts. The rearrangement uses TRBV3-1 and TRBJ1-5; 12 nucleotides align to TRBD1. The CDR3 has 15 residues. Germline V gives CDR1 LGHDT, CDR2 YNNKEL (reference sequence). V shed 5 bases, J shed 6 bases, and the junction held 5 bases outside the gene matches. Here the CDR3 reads CASSEGTGGSQPQHF. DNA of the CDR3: TGTGCCAGCAGCGAAGGGACAGGGGGCAGTCAGCCCCAGCATTTT.

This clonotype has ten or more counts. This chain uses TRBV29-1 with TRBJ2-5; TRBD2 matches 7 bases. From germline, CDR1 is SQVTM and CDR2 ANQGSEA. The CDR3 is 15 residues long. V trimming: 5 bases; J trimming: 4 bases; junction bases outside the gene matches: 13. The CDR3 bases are TGCAGCGTTCGGGCTAGCGGTGGATTTGGAGAGACCCAGTACTTC. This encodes CSVRASGGFGETQYF.

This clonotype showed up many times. The CDR3 DNA is TGTGCCAGCAGCGTCGGGACAGGGATCTACGAGCAGTACTTC. It is translated as CASSVGTGIYEQYF. This rearrangement joins TRBV9 to TRBJ2-7; 9 bases fit TRBD1. The germline CDR1 and CDR2 sequences are SGDLS and YYNGEE. After removal of 2 bases from V and 3 bases from J, the junction contained 3 bases not matched to a gene. This CDR3 is 14 amino acids long.

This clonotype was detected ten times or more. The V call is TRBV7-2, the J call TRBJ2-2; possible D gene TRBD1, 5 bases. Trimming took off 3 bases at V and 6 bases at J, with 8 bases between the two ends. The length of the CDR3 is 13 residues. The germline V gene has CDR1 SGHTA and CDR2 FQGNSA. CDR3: CASSFARAGELFF. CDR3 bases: TGTGCCAGCAGCTTTGCCAGGGCCGGGGAGCTGTTTTTT. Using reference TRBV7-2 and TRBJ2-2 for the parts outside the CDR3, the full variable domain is GAGVSQSPSNKVTEKGKDVELRCDPISGHTALYWYRQSLGQGLEFLIYFQGNSAPDKSGLPSDRFSAERTGGSVSTLTIQRTQQEDSAVYLCASSFARAGELFFGEGSRLTVL.

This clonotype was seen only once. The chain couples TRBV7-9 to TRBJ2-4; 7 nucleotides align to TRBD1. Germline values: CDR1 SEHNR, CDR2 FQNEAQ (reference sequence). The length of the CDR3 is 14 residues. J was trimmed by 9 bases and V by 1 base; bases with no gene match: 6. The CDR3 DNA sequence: TGTGCCAGCAGCTTAGATACAGGGGCCGGCATTCAGTACTTC. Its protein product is CASSLDTGAGIQYF. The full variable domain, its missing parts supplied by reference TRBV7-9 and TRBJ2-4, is DTGVSQNPRHKITKRGQNVTFRCDPISEHNRLYWYRQTLGQGPEFLTYFQNEAQLEKSRLLSDRFSAERPKGSFSTLEIQRTEQGDSAMYLCASSLDTGAGIQYFGAGTRLSVL.

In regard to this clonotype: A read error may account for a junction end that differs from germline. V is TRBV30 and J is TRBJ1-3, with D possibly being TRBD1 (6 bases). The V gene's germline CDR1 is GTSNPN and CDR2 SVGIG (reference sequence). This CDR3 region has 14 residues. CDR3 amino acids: CAWSAGATGNTIHF. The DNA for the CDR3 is TGTGCCTGGAGTGCAGGGGCAACGGGAAACACCATACATTTT.

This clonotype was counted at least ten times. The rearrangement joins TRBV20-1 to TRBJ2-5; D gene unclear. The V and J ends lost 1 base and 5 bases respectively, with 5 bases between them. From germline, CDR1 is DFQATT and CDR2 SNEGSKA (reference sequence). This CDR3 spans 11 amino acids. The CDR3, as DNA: TGCAGTGCTAGAGTAGGGGAGACCCAGTACTTC. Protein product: CSARVGETQYF.

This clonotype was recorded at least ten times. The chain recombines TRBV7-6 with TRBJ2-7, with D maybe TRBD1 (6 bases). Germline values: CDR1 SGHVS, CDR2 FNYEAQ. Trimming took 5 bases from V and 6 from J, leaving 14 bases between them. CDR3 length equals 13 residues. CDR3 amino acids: CASSLRTASEQYF. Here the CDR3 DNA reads TGTGCCAGCAGCCTTCGGACAGCTTCCGAGCAGTACTTC.

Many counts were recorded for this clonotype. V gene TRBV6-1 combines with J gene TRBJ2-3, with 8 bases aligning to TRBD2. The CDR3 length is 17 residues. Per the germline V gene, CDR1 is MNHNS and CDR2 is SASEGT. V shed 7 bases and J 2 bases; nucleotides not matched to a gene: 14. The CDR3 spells CASKPYSTGGNTDTQYF. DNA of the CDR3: TGTGCCAGCAAACCCTATAGCACGGGGGGGAACACAGATACGCAGTATTTT.

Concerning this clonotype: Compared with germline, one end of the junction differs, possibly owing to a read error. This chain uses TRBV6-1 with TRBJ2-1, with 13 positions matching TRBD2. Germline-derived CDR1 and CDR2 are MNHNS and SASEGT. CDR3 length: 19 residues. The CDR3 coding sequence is TGTGCCAGCAGCGAACAACTAGCGGGAGGGTGGAGCTCCTACAATGGGCAGTTCTTC. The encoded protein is CASSEQLAGGWSSYNGQFF.

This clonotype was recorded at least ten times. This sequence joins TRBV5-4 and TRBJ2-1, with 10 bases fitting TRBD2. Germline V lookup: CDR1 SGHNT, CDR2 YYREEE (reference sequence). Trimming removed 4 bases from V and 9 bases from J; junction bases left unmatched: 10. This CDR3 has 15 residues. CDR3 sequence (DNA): TGTGCCAGCAGCCTCGGGCTAGCGGGAGCCACTGAGCAGTTCTTC. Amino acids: CASSLGLAGATEQFF.

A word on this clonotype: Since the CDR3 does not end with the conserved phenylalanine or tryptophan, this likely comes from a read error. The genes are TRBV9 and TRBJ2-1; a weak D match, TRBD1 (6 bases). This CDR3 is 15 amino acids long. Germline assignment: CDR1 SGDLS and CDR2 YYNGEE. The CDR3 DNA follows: TGTGCCGGCAGCGTAGGTCCGGACAGTTACAATGAGCAGTTCCTC. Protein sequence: CAGSVGPDSYNEQFL.